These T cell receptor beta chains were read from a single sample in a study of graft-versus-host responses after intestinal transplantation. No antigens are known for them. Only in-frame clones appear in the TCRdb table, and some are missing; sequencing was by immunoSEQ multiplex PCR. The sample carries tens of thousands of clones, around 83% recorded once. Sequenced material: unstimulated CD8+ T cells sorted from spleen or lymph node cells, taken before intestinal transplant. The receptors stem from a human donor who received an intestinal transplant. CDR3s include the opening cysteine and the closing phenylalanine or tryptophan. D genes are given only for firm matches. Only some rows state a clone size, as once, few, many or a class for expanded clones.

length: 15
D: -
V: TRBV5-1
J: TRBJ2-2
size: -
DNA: TGCGCCAGCATCAACGACGTCGCGAACACCGGGGAGCTGTTTTTT
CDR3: CASINDVANTGELFF

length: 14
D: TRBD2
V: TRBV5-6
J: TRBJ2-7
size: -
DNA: TGTGCCAGCAGCTTGCCGCGGGAGCTAGACGAGCAGTACTTC
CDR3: CASSLPRELDEQYF

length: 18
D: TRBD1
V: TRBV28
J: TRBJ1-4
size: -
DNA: TGTGCCAGCAGTTTAGTAGGGGGCCTTCTCTCAACTAATGAAAAACTGTTTTTT
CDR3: CASSLVGGLLSTNEKLFF

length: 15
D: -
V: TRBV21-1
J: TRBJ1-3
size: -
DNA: TGTGCCAGCAGCTCCGACAGGGTGTGGAGAAACACCATATATTTT
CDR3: CASSSDRVWRNTIYF

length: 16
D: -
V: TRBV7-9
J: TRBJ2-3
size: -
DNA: TGTGCCAGCAGCTCCCCCGGGCCCCGGTTCCCAGATACGCAGTATTTT
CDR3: CASSSPGPRFPDTQYF

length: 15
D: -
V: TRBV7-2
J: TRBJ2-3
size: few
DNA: TGTGCCAGCAGCTTAGGGGTCGGGAGTAGGGATACGCAGTATTTT
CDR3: CASSLGVGSRDTQYF

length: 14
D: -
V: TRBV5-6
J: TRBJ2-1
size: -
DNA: TGTGCCAGCAGCCCGGGGGACTCCTACAATGAGCAGTTCTTC
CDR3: CASSPGDSYNEQFF

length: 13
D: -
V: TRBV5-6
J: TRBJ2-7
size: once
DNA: TGTGCCAGCAGCATTTTGGGGGCCTACGAGCAGTACTTC
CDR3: CASSILGAYEQYF

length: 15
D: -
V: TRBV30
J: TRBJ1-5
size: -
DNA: TGTGCCTGGAGTGTAAGGGGGGGCAGCTATCAGCCCCAGCATTTT
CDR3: CAWSVRGGSYQPQHF

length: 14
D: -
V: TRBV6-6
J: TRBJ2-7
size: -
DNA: TGTGCCAGCAGCCCGATAATGAGCTCCTACGAGCAGTACTTC
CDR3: CASSPIMSSYEQYF

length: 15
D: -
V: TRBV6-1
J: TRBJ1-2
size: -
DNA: TGTGCCAGCAGTGAAACCAGGGGACGGGTCTATGGCTACACCTTC
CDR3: CASSETRGRVYGYTF

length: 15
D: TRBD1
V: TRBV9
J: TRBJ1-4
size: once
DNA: TGTGCCAGCAGCGTAGGTGGGACAGCCCATGAAAAACTGTTTTTT
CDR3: CASSVGGTAHEKLFF

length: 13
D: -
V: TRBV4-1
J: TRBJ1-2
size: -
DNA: TGCGCCAGCAGCCAACTAGGGGGACTTGGCTACACCTTC
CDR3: CASSQLGGLGYTF

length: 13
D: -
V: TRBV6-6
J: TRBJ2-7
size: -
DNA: TGTGCCAGCAGTTACTATGGGGTAAACGAGCAGTACTTC
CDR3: CASSYYGVNEQYF

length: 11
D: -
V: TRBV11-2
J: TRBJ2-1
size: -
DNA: TGTGCCAGCAGCATCGAAGGTGAGCAGTTCTTC
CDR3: CASSIEGEQFF

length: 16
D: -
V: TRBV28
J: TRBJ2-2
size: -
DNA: TGTGCCAGCAGTTTAGAATCGCTAGAGAACACCGGGGAGCTGTTTTTT
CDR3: CASSLESLENTGELFF

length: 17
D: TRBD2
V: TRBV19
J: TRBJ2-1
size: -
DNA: TGTGCCAGTAGTATAAATGGGGCTAGCGGGGTCTACAATGAGCAGTTCTTC
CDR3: CASSINGASGVYNEQFF

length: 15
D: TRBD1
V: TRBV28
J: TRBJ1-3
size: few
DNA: TGTGCCAGCAGTGTGGACAGGCATTCTGGAAACACCATATATTTT
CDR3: CASSVDRHSGNTIYF

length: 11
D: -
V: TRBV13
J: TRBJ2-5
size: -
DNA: TGTGCCAGCAGCATACAAGAGACCCAGTACTTC
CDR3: CASSIQETQYF

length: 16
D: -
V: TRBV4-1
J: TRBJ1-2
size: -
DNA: TGCGCCAGCAGCCCTCTCCCTACACAGGAAAACTATGGCTACACCTTC
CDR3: CASSPLPTQENYGYTF

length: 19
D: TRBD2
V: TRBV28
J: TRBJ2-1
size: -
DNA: TGTGCCAGCAGTTTGATGGGACTAGCGGGAGGGGGGGTCTACAATGAGCAGTTCTTC
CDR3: CASSLMGLAGGGVYNEQFF

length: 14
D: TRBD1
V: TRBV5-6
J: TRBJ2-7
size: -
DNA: TGTGCCAGCAGCTTCGGGACAGGGTTATACGAGCAGTACTTC
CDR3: CASSFGTGLYEQYF

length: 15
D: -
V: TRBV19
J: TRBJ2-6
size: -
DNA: TGTGCCAGTAGTAGGGACACCTCTGGGGCCAACGTCCTGACTTTC
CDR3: CASSRDTSGANVLTF

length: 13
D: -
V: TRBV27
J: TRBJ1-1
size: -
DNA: TGTGCCAGCAGTTGGGGCATGAACACTGAAGCTTTCTTT
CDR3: CASSWGMNTEAFF

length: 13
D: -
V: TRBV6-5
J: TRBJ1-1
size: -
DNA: TGTGCCAGCAGTTACTCGATGAACACTGAAGCTTTCTTT
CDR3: CASSYSMNTEAFF

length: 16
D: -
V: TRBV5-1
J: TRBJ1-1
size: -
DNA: TGCGCCAGCAGGCCAACAGGGTCCCTGGTTGTCACTGAAGCTTTCTTT
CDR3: CASRPTGSLVVTEAFF

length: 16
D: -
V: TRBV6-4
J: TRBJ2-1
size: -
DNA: TGTGCCAGCAGTGAAGGAGGGGGCCTTCCCTACAATGAGCAGTTCTTC
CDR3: CASSEGGGLPYNEQFF

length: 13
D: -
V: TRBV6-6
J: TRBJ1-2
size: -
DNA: TGTGCCAGCAGTTACTTTCCGGCCTATGGCTACACCTTC
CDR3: CASSYFPAYGYTF

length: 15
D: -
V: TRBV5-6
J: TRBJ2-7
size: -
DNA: TGTGCCAGCAGCTTGGGGGCAGGGGAAAGGTACGAGCAGTACTTC
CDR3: CASSLGAGERYEQYF

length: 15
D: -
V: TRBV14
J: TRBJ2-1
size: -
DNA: TGTGCCAGCAGCCATTTGGCTGAGTCCTACAATGAGCAGTTCTTC
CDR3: CASSHLAESYNEQFF

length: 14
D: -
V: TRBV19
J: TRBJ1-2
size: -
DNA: TGTGCCAGTAGTATCACTTCTGCTAACTATGGCTACACCTTC
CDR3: CASSITSANYGYTF

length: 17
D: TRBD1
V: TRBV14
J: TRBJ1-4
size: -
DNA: TGTGCCAGCAGCCCTCGGACAGGCTCTCCAACTAATGAAAAACTGTTTTTT
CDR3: CASSPRTGSPTNEKLFF

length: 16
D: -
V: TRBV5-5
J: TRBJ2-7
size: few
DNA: TGTGCCAGCAGCTTGGCCTGGGGTGACAGGTTATACGAGCAGTACTTC
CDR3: CASSLAWGDRLYEQYF

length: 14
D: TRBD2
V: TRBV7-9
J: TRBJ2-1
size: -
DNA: TGTGCCAGCAGCTTAGCGGGAGGGCCTGATGAGCAGTTCTTC
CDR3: CASSLAGGPDEQFF

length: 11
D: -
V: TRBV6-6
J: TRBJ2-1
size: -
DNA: TGTGCCAGCAGTTTGCGAAATGAGCAGTTCTTC
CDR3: CASSLRNEQFF

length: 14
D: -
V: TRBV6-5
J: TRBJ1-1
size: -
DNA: TGTGCCAGCAGTGTAGTTAGGAGGCACACTGAAGCTTTCTTT
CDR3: CASSVVRRHTEAFF